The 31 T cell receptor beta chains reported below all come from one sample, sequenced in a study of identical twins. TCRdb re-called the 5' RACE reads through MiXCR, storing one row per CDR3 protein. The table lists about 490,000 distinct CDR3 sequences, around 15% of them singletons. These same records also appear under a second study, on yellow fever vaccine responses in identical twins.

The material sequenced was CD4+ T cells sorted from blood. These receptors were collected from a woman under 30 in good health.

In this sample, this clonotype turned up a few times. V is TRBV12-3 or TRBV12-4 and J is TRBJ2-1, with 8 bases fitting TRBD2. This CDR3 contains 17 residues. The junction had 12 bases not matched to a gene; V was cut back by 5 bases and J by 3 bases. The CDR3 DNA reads TGTGCCAGCAGTCCCCCGGTGGGAGCGGGGGACTACAATGAGCAGTTCTTC. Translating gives CASSPPVGAGDYNEQFF.

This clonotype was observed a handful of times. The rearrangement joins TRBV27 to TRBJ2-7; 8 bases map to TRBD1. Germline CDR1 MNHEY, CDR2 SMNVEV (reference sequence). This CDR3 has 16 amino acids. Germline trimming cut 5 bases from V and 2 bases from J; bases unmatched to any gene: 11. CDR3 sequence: CASSPVRGQGPYEQYF. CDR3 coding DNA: TGTGCCAGCAGTCCAGTCCGAGGACAGGGACCCTACGAGCAGTACTTC.

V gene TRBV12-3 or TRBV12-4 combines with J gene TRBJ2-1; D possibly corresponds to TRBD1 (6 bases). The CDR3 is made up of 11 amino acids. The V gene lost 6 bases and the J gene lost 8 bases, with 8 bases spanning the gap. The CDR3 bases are TGTGCCAGCAGCACAGGGTATGAGCAGTTCTTC. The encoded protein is CASSTGYEQFF.

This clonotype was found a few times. This CDR3 reads CSASQVPSMDTQYF. CDR3 coding DNA: TGCAGTGCTAGTCAGGTTCCTAGTATGGATACGCAGTATTTT. V gene TRBV20-1 combines with J gene TRBJ2-3, with no clear D. CDR3 size: 14 residues. The V end lost 3 bases, the J end lost 6 bases, and 16 bases lay between the germline ends. Per the germline V gene, CDR1 is DFQATT and CDR2 is SNEGSKA (reference sequence).

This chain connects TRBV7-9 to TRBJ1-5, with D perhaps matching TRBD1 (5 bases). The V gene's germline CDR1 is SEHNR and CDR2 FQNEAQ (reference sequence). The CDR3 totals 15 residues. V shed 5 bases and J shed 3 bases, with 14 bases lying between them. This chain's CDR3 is CASSPGGGYNQPQHF. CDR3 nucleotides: TGTGCCAGCAGCCCGGGGGGAGGATACAATCAGCCCCAGCATTTT.

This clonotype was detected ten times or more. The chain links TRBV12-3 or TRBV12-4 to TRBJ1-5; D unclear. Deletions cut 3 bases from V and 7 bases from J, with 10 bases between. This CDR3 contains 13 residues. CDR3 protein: CASSLGNKQPQHF. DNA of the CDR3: TGTGCCAGCAGTTTGGGGAACAAACAGCCCCAGCATTTT.

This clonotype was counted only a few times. The CDR3 protein is CASSHLIGVNTGELFF. In DNA form, the CDR3 reads TGTGCCAGCAGCCATCTAATAGGTGTCAACACCGGGGAGCTGTTTTTT. The J gene is TRBJ2-2, the V gene TRBV3-1; no clear D gene. There are 16 residues in the CDR3. Trimming pared 3 bases from V and 2 bases from J, leaving 13 bases between. Germline values: CDR1 LGHDT, CDR2 YNNKEL (reference sequence).

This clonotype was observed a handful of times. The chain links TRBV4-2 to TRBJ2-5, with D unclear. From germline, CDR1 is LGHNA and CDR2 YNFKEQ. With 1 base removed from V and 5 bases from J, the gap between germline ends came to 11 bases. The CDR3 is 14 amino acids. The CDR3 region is CASSQVVSQETQYF. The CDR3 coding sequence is TGTGCCAGCAGCCAAGTAGTTAGTCAGGAGACCCAGTACTTC.

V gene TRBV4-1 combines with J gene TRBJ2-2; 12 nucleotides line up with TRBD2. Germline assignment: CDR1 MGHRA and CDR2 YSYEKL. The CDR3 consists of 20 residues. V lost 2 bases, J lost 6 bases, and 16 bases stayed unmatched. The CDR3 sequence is CASSQPGLAGGPKKAGELFF. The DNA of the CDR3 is TGCGCCAGCAGCCAACCGGGGCTAGCGGGAGGGCCGAAGAAGGCCGGGGAGCTGTTTTTT.

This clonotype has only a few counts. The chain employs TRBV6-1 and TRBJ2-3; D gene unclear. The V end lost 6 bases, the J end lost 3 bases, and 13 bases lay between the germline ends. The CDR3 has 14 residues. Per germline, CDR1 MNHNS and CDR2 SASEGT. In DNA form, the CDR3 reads TGTGCCAGCAGCAGGCGTGACACAACAGATACGCAGTATTTT. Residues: CASSRRDTTDTQYF.

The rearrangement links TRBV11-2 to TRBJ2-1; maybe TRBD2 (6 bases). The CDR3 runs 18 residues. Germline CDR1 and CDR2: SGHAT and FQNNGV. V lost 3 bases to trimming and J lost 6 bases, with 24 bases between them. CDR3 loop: CASSFQTNGRSVRNEQFF. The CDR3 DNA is TGTGCCAGCAGCTTCCAGACTAACGGGAGATCCGTACGCAATGAGCAGTTCTTC.

The CDR3 DNA follows: TGCGCCAGCACTCCTAGCGGGAGTAACCAAGAGACCCAGTACTTC. This gives the protein CASTPSGSNQETQYF. The chain employs TRBV5-1 and TRBJ2-5, with 10 bases lining up with TRBD2. CDR1 is SGHRS and CDR2 is YFSETQ in the germline V gene. With V trimmed by 6 bases and J by 0 bases, 5 bases remained unmatched. The CDR3 length is 15 residues. The full variable domain, rest sourced from reference TRBV5-1 and TRBJ2-5, is KAGVTQTPRYLIKTRGQQVTLSCSPISGHRSVSWYQQTPGQGLQFLFEYFSETQRNKGNFPGRFSGRQFSNSRSEMNVSTLELGDSALYLCASTPSGSNQETQYFGPGTRLLVL.

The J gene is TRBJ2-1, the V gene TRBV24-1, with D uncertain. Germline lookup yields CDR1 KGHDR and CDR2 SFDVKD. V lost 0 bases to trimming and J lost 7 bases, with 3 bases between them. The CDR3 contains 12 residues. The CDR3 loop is CATSDLMNEQFF. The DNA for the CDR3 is TGTGCCACCAGTGATTTGATGAATGAGCAGTTCTTC.

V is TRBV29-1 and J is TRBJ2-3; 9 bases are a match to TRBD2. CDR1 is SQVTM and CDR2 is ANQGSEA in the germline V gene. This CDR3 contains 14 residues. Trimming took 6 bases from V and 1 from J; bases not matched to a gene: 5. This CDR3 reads CSVGRTSGTDTQYF. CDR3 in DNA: TGCAGCGTCGGACGGACTAGCGGCACAGATACGCAGTATTTT.

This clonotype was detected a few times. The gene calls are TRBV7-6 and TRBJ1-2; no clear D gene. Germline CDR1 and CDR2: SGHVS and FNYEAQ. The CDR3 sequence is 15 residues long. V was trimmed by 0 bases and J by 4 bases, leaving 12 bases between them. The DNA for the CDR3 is TGTGCCAGCAGCTTAGCGTCGGCCGTTTTCTATGGCTACACCTTC. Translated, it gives CASSLASAVFYGYTF.

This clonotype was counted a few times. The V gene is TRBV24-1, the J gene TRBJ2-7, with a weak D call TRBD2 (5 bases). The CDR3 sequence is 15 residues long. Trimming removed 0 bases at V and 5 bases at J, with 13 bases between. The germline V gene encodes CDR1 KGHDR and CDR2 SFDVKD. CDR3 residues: CATSDLHVGSDEQYV. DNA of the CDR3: TGTGCCACCAGTGATTTGCATGTAGGGAGCGACGAGCAGTACGTC.

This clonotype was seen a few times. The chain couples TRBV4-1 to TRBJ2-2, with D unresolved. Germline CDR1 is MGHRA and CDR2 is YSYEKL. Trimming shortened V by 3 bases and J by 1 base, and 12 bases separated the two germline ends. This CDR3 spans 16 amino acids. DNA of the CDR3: TGCGCCAGCAGCCAGATTACGGCAGTGAACACCGGGGAGCTGTTTTTT. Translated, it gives CASSQITAVNTGELFF.

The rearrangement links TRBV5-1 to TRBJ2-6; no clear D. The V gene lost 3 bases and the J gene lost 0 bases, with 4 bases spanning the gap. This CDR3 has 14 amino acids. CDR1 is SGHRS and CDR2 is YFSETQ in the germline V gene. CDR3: CASSWTSGANVLTF. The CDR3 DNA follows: TGCGCCAGCAGCTGGACCTCTGGGGCCAACGTCCTGACTTTC.

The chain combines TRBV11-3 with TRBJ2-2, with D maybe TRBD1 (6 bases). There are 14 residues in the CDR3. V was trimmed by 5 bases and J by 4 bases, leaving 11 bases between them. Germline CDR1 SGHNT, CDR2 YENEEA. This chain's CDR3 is CASSALGATGELFF. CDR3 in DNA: TGTGCCAGCAGCGCCCTGGGGGCCACCGGGGAGCTGTTTTTT.

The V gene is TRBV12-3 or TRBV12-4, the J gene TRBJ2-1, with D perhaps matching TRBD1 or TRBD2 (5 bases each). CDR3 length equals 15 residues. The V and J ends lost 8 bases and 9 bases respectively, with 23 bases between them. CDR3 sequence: CASGTGPGPASEQFF. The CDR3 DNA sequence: TGTGCCAGCGGAACCGGACCGGGGCCTGCTTCTGAGCAGTTCTTC.

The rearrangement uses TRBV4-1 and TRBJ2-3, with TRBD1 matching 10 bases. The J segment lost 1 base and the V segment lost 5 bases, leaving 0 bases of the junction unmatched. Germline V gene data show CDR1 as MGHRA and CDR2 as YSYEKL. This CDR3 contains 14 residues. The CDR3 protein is CASSGTGGTDTQYF. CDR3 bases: TGCGCCAGCAGCGGGACAGGGGGCACAGATACGCAGTATTTT.

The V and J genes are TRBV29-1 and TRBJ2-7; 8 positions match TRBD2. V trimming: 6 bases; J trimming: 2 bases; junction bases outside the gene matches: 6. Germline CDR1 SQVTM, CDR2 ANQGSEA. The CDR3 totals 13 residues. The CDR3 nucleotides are TGCAGCGTAGACGGGGGGGCCCCCTACGAGCAGTACTTC. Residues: CSVDGGAPYEQYF.

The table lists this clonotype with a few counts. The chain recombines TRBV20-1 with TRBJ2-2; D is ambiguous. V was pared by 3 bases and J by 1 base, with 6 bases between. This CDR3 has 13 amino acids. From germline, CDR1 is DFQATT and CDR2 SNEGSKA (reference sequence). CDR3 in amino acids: CSASGLNTGELFF. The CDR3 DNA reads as TGCAGTGCTAGTGGCTTGAACACCGGGGAGCTGTTTTTT.

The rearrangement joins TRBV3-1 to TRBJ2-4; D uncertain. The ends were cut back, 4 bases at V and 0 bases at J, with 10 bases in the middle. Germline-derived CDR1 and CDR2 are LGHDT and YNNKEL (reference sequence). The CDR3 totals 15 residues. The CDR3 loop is CASSRAGLAKNIQYF. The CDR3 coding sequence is TGTGCCAGCAGCCGTGCCGGGCTAGCCAAAAACATTCAGTACTTC.

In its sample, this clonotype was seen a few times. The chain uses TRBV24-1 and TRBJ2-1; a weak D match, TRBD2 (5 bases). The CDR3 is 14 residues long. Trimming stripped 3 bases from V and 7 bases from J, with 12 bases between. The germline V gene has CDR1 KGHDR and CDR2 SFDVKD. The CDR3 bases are TGTGCCACCAGTGATCCATCTCCGGGGAATGAGCAGTTCTTC. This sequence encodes CATSDPSPGNEQFF.

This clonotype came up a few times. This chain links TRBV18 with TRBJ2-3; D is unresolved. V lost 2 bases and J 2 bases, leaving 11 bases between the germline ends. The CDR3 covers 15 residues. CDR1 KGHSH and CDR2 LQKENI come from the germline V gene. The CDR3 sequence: CASSPGWLYTDTQYF. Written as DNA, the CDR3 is TGTGCCAGCTCACCAGGGTGGTTGTACACAGATACGCAGTATTTT.

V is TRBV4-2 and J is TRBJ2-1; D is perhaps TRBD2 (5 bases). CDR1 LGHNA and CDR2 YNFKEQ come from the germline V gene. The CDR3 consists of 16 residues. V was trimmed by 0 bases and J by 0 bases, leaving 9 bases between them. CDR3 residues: CASSQEIRDSYNEQFF. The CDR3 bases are TGTGCCAGCAGCCAAGAGATCCGGGACTCCTACAATGAGCAGTTCTTC.

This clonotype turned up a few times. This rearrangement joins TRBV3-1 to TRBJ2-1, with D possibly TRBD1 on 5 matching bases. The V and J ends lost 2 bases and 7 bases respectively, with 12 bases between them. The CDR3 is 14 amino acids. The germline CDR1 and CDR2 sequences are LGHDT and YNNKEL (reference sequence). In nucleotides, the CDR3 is TGTGCCAGCAGCCAAAGGGGTAGCAGGAATGAGCAGTTCTTC. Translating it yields CASSQRGSRNEQFF.

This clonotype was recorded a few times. In nucleotides, the CDR3 is TGCGCCAGCCGGACTAGCGTAAACAATGAGCAGTTCTTC. Its protein is CASRTSVNNEQFF. This chain links TRBV5-1 with TRBJ2-1; TRBD2 matches at 9 bases. CDR3 length: 13 residues. CDR1 is SGHRS, CDR2 YFSETQ, per germline. V lost 7 bases and J lost 5; bases outside the gene matches: 4. The whole variable domain, remainder taken from reference TRBV5-1 and TRBJ2-1, is KAGVTQTPRYLIKTRGQQVTLSCSPISGHRSVSWYQQTPGQGLQFLFEYFSETQRNKGNFPGRFSGRQFSNSRSEMNVSTLELGDSALYLCASRTSVNNEQFFGPGTRLTVL.

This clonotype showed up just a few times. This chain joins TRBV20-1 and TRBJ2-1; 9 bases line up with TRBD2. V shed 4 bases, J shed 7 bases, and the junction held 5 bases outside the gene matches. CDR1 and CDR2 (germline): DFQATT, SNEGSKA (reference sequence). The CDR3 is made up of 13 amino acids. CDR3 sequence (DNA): TGCAGTGCTAAACTAGCGGGTGTGAATGAGCAGTTCTTC. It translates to CSAKLAGVNEQFF.

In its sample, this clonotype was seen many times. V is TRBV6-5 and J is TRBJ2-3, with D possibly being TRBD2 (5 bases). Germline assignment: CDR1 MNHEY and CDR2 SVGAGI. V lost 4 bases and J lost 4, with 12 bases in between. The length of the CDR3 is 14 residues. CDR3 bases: TGTGCCAGCAGTTCTCCATTACTAGCAGATACGCAGTATTTT. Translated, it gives CASSSPLLADTQYF.